One sample yielded the 10 T cell receptor beta chains listed below, sequenced in a study of blood T cell repertoires in COVID-19. Libraries were prepared by immunoSEQ multiplex PCR; TCRdb keeps only in-frame clonotypes and omits some of them. The repertoire holds around 290,000 clones, approximately 85% seen once, with 0.75% to 1% in the top ten. Specimen: PBMCs or T cells enriched from blood (not recorded which). These TCRs come from a woman in her twenties or thirties who had recovered from COVID-19.

The V gene is TRBV7-2, the J gene TRBJ2-3; 7 positions match TRBD2. Per germline, CDR1 SGHTA and CDR2 FQGNSA. V dropped 3 bases and J dropped 1; count of bases not matched to a gene: 4. The CDR3 consists of 15 residues. The CDR3 sequence is CASSFGGGGTDTQYF. The DNA for the CDR3 is TGTGCCAGCAGCTTTGGGGGGGGAGGCACAGATACGCAGTATTTT.

The gene calls are TRBV19 and TRBJ1-1; D possibly corresponds to TRBD1 (5 bases). Germline-derived CDR1 and CDR2 are LNHDA and SQIVND (reference sequence). The CDR3 consists of 15 residues. V shed 2 bases and J shed 4 bases, with 14 bases lying between them. The CDR3 here is CASSISARVGTEAFF. For the CDR3, the DNA is TGTGCCAGTAGTATATCGGCCAGGGTCGGCACTGAAGCTTTCTTT.

This chain joins TRBV24-1 and TRBJ1-2; D gene ambiguous. Germline CDR1 KGHDR, CDR2 SFDVKD. The CDR3 length is 13 residues. Trimming took 8 bases from V and 2 from J, leaving 11 bases between them. CDR3 in amino acids: CATTGDSNYGYTF. CDR3 nucleotide sequence: TGTGCCACCACCGGCGACTCGAACTATGGCTACACCTTC.

The rearrangement uses TRBV5-1 and TRBJ1-2, with 9 bases aligning to TRBD1. The CDR3 sequence is 16 residues long. Germline values: CDR1 SGHRS, CDR2 YFSETQ. V trimming: 2 bases; J trimming: 4 bases; junction bases outside the gene matches: 9. The CDR3 protein is CASSLGTGPVSYGYTF. CDR3 coding DNA: TGCGCCAGCAGCTTAGGGACAGGGCCGGTAAGCTATGGCTACACCTTC.

V usage is TRBV5-5 and J usage is TRBJ2-1; the match to TRBD1 covers 9 bases. V dropped 5 bases and J dropped 6; count of bases not matched to a gene: 9. This CDR3 is 15 amino acids long. Germline V gene data show CDR1 as SGHKS and CDR2 as YYEKEE (reference sequence). The CDR3 is CASRFLGQGSNEQFF. In DNA form, the CDR3 reads TGTGCCAGCAGATTCCTCGGACAGGGGAGCAATGAGCAGTTCTTC.

The chain recombines TRBV28 with TRBJ2-3; D remains unclear. The germline CDR1 and CDR2 sequences are MDHEN and SYDVKM. V was trimmed by 5 bases and J by 2 bases, leaving 8 bases between them. The CDR3 is made up of 13 amino acids. CDR3 in amino acids: CASSTGYTDTQYF. The CDR3, as DNA: TGTGCCAGCAGTACCGGGTACACAGATACGCAGTATTTT.

The chain links TRBV5-1 to TRBJ2-2; TRBD2 aligns across 10 bases. Germline values: CDR1 SGHRS, CDR2 YFSETQ. V was pared by 0 bases and J by 3 bases, with 8 bases of the junction left unmatched. CDR3 size: 18 residues. The CDR3, as DNA: TGCGCCAGCAGCTTGGTTGGGACTAGCGCGCTATACACCGGGGAGCTGTTTTTT. This sequence encodes CASSLVGTSALYTGELFF.

This chain uses TRBV7-3 with TRBJ2-3, with 11 bases that match TRBD2. The CDR3 totals 18 residues. The V segment lost 4 bases and the J segment 1 base; nucleotides outside the gene matches: 10. The germline V gene has CDR1 SGHTA and CDR2 FQGTGA. The chain's CDR3 is CASSSAGLAGVGTDTQYF. The CDR3 coding sequence is TGTGCCAGCAGCTCAGCCGGACTAGCGGGTGTTGGCACAGATACGCAGTATTTT.

Only one count was recorded for this clone. The J gene is TRBJ2-4, the V gene TRBV27; tentative D call: TRBD1 (6 bases). Per germline, CDR1 MNHEY and CDR2 SMNVEV (reference sequence). V shed 4 bases and J shed 0 bases, with 22 bases lying between them. The CDR3 spans 19 residues. CDR3 region: CASSSFRPRTALAKNIQYF. The CDR3, as DNA: TGTGCCAGCAGTTCATTTCGACCTCGGACAGCACTAGCCAAAAACATTCAGTACTTC.

This chain joins TRBV19 and TRBJ1-5; TRBD1 agrees at 9 bases. The CDR3 length is 16 residues. In germline, CDR1 is LNHDA, CDR2 SQIVND (reference sequence). The trim removed 8 bases at V and 1 base at J, leaving 9 bases unmatched. This chain's CDR3 is CASADRGLISNQPQHF. CDR3 sequence (DNA): TGTGCCAGTGCGGACAGGGGATTGATCAGCAATCAGCCCCAGCATTTT.